The 15 T cell receptor beta chains listed next were all sequenced from one sample in a study of beta chain features in type 1 diabetes (dated by TCRdb to 2016 to 2018). Findings and caveats that apply to the study as a whole: A moderate but significant shortening of TCRB CDR3 length was observed in type 1 diabetes patients in all four CD4+ subsets.

The library was built by means of the immunoSEQ multiplex PCR assay. The High Capacity cDNA Reverse Transcription Kit was used to reverse transcribe all of the isolated RNA, meaning that expressed TCRB transcripts were what got sequenced. The immuneACCESS repertoire file appears here via TCRdb, limited to in-frame rearrangements. These files lack a portion of the clones; in checked studies, under half of the deficit traces to unresolved V genes, and the cause of the others is not known. This sample is represented by hundreds of thousands of clones; around 15% of them were singletons. The ten largest clones capture 0.022% of the sample. These receptors are not linked to any known antigen. Specimen: naive CD4+ T cells from blood. The intended sense of this specimen's cell subset or site label: true naive CD4+ T cells. The receptors originated from a man younger than 35 with type 1 diabetes.

The genes are TRBV6-5 and TRBJ1-1; D unresolved. Per the germline V gene, CDR1 is MNHEY and CDR2 is SVGAGI. V gave up 9 bases and J gave up 1 base, with 6 bases separating them. The CDR3 has 11 amino acids. The CDR3 sequence is CASLRNTEAFF. In DNA form, the CDR3 reads TGTGCCAGTCTGCGGAACACTGAAGCTTTCTTT.

This clone appeared a few times. The rearrangement links TRBV5-4 to TRBJ1-2, with D tentatively TRBD1 (5 bases). The CDR3 contains 15 residues. V was cut by 4 bases and J by 7 bases, with 20 bases left in between. Germline CDR1 is SGHNT and CDR2 is YYREEE (reference sequence). The chain's CDR3 is CASSVGTPGMAGYTF. CDR3 nucleotides: TGTGCCAGCAGCGTCGGGACTCCAGGAATGGCTGGCTACACCTTC. The full variable domain, completed using reference TRBV5-4 and TRBJ1-2, is ETGVTQSPTHLIKTRGQQVTLRCSSQSGHNTVSWYQQALGQGPQFIFQYYREEENGRGNFPPRFSGLQFPNYSSELNVNALELDDSALYLCASSVGTPGMAGYTFGSGTRLTVV.

This clone has just a few counts. The V gene is TRBV19, the J gene TRBJ2-7; D is ambiguous. V was trimmed by 2 bases and J by 7 bases, leaving 6 bases between them. The CDR3 contains 11 residues. Per the germline V gene, CDR1 is LNHDA and CDR2 is SQIVND (reference sequence). The CDR3 region has the DNA TGTGCCAGTAGTATATACGGAGAGCAGTACTTC. The encoded protein is CASSIYGEQYF.

This clone was detected only a few times. This chain links TRBV30 with TRBJ1-4; 7 bases align to TRBD1. Trimming cost V 0 bases and J 5 bases; bases outside gene matches: 6. Germline loops: CDR1 GTSNPN, CDR2 SVGIG (reference sequence). The CDR3 consists of 15 residues. In nucleotides, the CDR3 is TGTGCCTGGAGTGTACAGGGACAGAGGAATGAAAAACTGTTTTTT. Translated, it gives CAWSVQGQRNEKLFF. The variable domain in full, completed from reference TRBV30 and TRBJ1-4, reads SQTIHQWPATLVQPVGSPLSLECTVEGTSNPNLYWYRQAAGRGLQLLFYSVGIGQISSEVPQNLSASRPQDRQFILSSKKLLLSDSGFYLCAWSVQGQRNEKLFFGSGTQLSVL.

This clone was seen only a few times. The chain combines TRBV30 with TRBJ1-3; D gene ambiguous. The CDR3 runs 16 residues. Germline CDR1 is GTSNPN and CDR2 is SVGIG (reference sequence). Trimming pared 0 bases from V and 0 bases from J, leaving 12 bases between. The CDR3 sequence: CAWSVWGTDSGNTIYF. The CDR3 bases are TGTGCCTGGAGTGTATGGGGAACGGACTCTGGAAACACCATATATTTT.

About this clone itself: The sample carries other DNA sequences with the same CDR3. The CDR3, as DNA: TGTGCCAGCAGTTTGCGGGATCAGCCCCAGCATTTT. This encodes CASSLRDQPQHF. The rearrangement uses TRBV28 and TRBJ1-5; D is unresolved. V was trimmed by 3 bases and J by 5 bases, leaving 5 bases between them. This CDR3 spans 12 amino acids. Germline V gene data show CDR1 as MDHEN and CDR2 as SYDVKM. Full variable domain (missing parts from reference TRBV28 and TRBJ1-5): DVKVTQSSRYLVKRTGEKVFLECVQDMDHENMFWYRQDPGLGLRLIYFSYDVKMKEKGDIPEGYSVSREKKERFSLILESASTNQTSMYLCASSLRDQPQHFGDGTRLSIL.

The rearrangement links TRBV2 to TRBJ2-7; 11 bases fit TRBD2. CDR1 and CDR2 from the germline V gene are SNHLY and FYNNEI. Losses at the gene ends were 3 bases for V and 5 bases for J; bases not matched to a gene: 9. The length of the CDR3 is 16 residues. In DNA, the CDR3 is TGTGCCAGCAGTGAGGCTAGCGGGGGGCCAGCGGACGAGCAGTACTTC. Translation: CASSEASGGPADEQYF.

This clone was observed a handful of times. This chain joins TRBV6-5 and TRBJ1-2; TRBD1 matches at 10 bases. This CDR3 is 16 amino acids long. The germline gives CDR1 MNHEY, CDR2 SVGAGI. V lost 4 bases, J lost 3 bases, and 8 bases stayed unmatched. In DNA form, the CDR3 reads TGTGCCAGCAGTTCCGGGACAGGGGTCCCTTACTATGGCTACACCTTC. It yields the protein CASSSGTGVPYYGYTF.

The V call is TRBV6-1, the J call TRBJ2-6, with D unclear. V was trimmed by 6 bases and J by 0 bases, leaving 6 bases between them. The CDR3 sequence is 14 residues long. Germline V CDR1 and CDR2: MNHNS, SASEGT. The CDR3 here is CASSRGSGANVLTF. The DNA for the CDR3 is TGTGCCAGCAGCCGAGGCTCTGGGGCCAACGTCCTGACTTTC.

This CDR3 reads CASSHPGAREEQYF. CDR3 in DNA: TGTGCCAGCAGCCACCCCGGGGCTCGAGAAGAGCAGTACTTC. V gene TRBV25-1 combines with J gene TRBJ2-7, with D possibly being TRBD1 or TRBD2 (5 bases each). CDR1 and CDR2 (germline): MGHDK, SYGVNS. V gave up 6 bases and J gave up 7 bases, with 19 bases separating them. The CDR3 extends over 14 amino acids.

The rearrangement uses TRBV13 and TRBJ2-5; D possibly uses TRBD1 or TRBD2 (5 bases each). The J call may not be correct, given that the DNA end is closer to TRBJ2-7. The germline CDR1 and CDR2 sequences are PRHDT and FYEKMQ (reference sequence). CDR3 length: 15 residues. In DNA, the CDR3 is TGTGCCAGCAGCTTAAGGGACCGAGGGCCCTACGAGCAGTACTTC. Its protein is CASSLRDRGPYEQYF.

The chain combines TRBV10-1 with TRBJ2-1; D uncertain. V shed 3 bases and J shed 7 bases, with 10 bases lying between them. The CDR3 spans 13 residues. The germline V gene has CDR1 WNHNN and CDR2 SYGVQD (reference sequence). The CDR3 DNA follows: TGCGCCAGCAGTGATTCCCTCCCAAATGAGCAGTTCTTC. Translation gives CASSDSLPNEQFF.

This clone was counted between two and nine times. The chain employs TRBV28 and TRBJ1-5; tentative D call: TRBD1 (5 bases). The CDR3 sequence is 16 residues long. V was shortened by 6 bases and J by 8 bases, with 23 bases between the two germline ends. Germline V CDR1 and CDR2: MDHEN, SYDVKM. The CDR3 bases are TGTGCCAGCAGCCCGGCGGACGGCCTCGCCAGGGAGCCCCAGCATTTT. Its protein is CASSPADGLAREPQHF.

The rearrangement links TRBV6-1 to TRBJ2-1, with D hard to call. CDR3 length: 13 residues. V was clipped by 4 bases and J by 4 bases, with 8 bases between them. CDR1 is MNHNS and CDR2 is SASEGT in the germline V gene. CDR3 sequence reads: CASSATPYNEQFF. The CDR3 nucleotides read TGTGCCAGCAGTGCGACGCCATACAATGAGCAGTTCTTC.

The chain links TRBV30 to TRBJ2-3; D unresolved. The ends were cut back, 7 bases at V and 6 bases at J, with 11 bases in the middle. The CDR3 has 11 residues. Germline CDR1 GTSNPN, CDR2 SVGIG (reference sequence). The CDR3 DNA reads TGTGCCTTCGGTGTGAGGGATACGCAGTATTTT. It is translated as CAFGVRDTQYF.